The present entry profiles one T cell receptor beta chain with its context. Mismatch with germline at one junction end may stem from a read error. Time point noted: longitudinal time-point 3. These data originate in a study of neurological immune-mediated disorders. TCRdb reanalysed the 5' RACE reads using MiXCR and keeps one entry per CDR3 protein. The sample carries approximately 84,000 distinct CDR3 sequences, 4.3% recorded once. The CDR3 spans 15 residues. From germline, CDR1 is SGHTA and CDR2 FQGNSA. This TCR was sampled from a woman aged 60-75 years with multiple sclerosis. The sequenced sample consisted of PBMCs. The chain has TRBV7-2 and TRBJ2-5; 8 positions match TRBD2. The CDR3 is CANSLSGGPQETRYF. The CDR3 nucleotides are TGTGCCAACAGCTTATCGGGGGGGCCCCAAGAGACCCGGTACTTC. Full variable domain (rest looked up from reference TRBV7-2 and TRBJ2-5): GAGVSQSPSNKVTEKGKDVELRCDPISGHTALYWYRQSLGQGLEFLIYFQGNSAPDKSGLPSDRFSAERTGGSVSTLTIQRTQQEDSAVYLCANSLSGGPQETRYFGPGTRLLVL.